The 15 T cell receptor beta chains presented below share a single source sample, sequenced in a study of patients and donors after allogeneic stem cell transplantation. TCRdb re-derived calls from the RT-PCR reads in MiXCR, one entry per CDR3 protein. The sample yields 150,000 to 250,000 distinct CDR3 sequences, 35% to 50% seen once. The sequenced sample consisted of blood, either unsorted or a sorted T cell fraction (not recorded which). The receptor source for this set is a human donor who was either an allogeneic HSCT recipient or a stem cell or donor lymphocyte infusion donor (not recorded which). It is not recorded whose cells these are; they may come from a transplant donor.

This chain uses TRBV24-1 with TRBJ1-5; possibly TRBD1 for D (5 bases). CDR1 and CDR2 from the germline V gene are KGHDR and SFDVKD. CDR3 length: 15 amino acids. With 7 bases removed from V and 0 bases from J, the gap between germline ends came to 12 bases. The CDR3 nucleotides are TGTGCCACCAGCCTAGGGGCGCATAGCAATCAGCCCCAGCATTTT. It codes for CATSLGAHSNQPQHF.

The rearrangement links TRBV7-9 to TRBJ2-1, with a tentative D call TRBD2 (6 bases). In germline, CDR1 is SEHNR, CDR2 FQNEAQ (reference sequence). Trimming took off 3 bases at V and 6 bases at J, with 15 bases between the two ends. This CDR3 has 15 amino acids. The CDR3, as DNA: TGTGCCAGCAGCTTCGCCTCGGGAGAGCGCAATGAGCAGTTCTTC. This codes for CASSFASGERNEQFF.

In this sample, this clonotype turned up a few times. The J gene is TRBJ1-1, the V gene TRBV27; D gene ambiguous. This CDR3 contains 13 residues. Germline CDR1 and CDR2: MNHEY and SMNVEV (reference sequence). V was shortened by 8 bases and J by 1 base, with 11 bases between the two germline ends. CDR3 sequence (DNA): TGTGCCAGCGGGTACGGCCAGAACACTGAAGCTTTCTTT. It encodes CASGYGQNTEAFF.

The chain joins TRBV4-3 to TRBJ2-3; tentatively, D is TRBD2 (6 bases). The CDR3 is made up of 15 amino acids. V lost 3 bases and J lost 1, with 11 bases in between. Germline V gene data show CDR1 as LGHNA and CDR2 as YSLEER. DNA for the CDR3: TGCGCCAGCAGCCATCCGGGACTGCGCACAGATACGCAGTATTTT. It yields the protein CASSHPGLRTDTQYF.

The V and J genes are TRBV29-1 and TRBJ2-7; possibly TRBD1 for D (6 bases). Germline V gene data show CDR1 as SQVTM and CDR2 as ANQGSEA. CDR3 length: 13 amino acids. The V gene lost 3 bases and the J gene lost 3 bases, with 12 bases spanning the gap. CDR3 sequence reads: CSVEEGDNYEQYF. CDR3 DNA sequence: TGCAGCGTTGAGGAAGGGGACAACTACGAGCAGTACTTC.

The chain recombines TRBV6-4 with TRBJ2-1; TRBD2 aligns across 10 bases. Unmatched junction bases numbered 16, after V lost 2 bases and J lost 3 bases. Germline V gene sequence: CDR1 MRHNA, CDR2 SNTAGT. The CDR3 totals 20 residues. Here the CDR3 DNA reads TGTGCCAGCAGTGACCGTCCGACAGGGTTAAGCGGGAGGGGCTACAATGAGCAGTTCTTC. It specifies CASSDRPTGLSGRGYNEQFF.

This clonotype was counted a few times. The rearrangement links TRBV20-1 to TRBJ2-1; 8 bases align to TRBD2. Trimming at V came to 6 bases and at J to 10 bases, leaving 5 bases not matched to a gene. CDR3 length: 11 amino acids. Germline CDR1 and CDR2: DFQATT and SNEGSKA (reference sequence). This CDR3 reads CSAGTRDEQFF. Written as DNA, the CDR3 is TGCAGTGCGGGGACTAGGGACGAGCAGTTCTTC.

CDR3 loop: CASSKQKSEAFF. CDR3 sequence (DNA): TGCGCCAGCAGCAAGCAGAAATCTGAAGCTTTCTTT. The chain is built from TRBV4-1 and TRBJ1-1; no definite D call. The V end lost 5 bases, the J end lost 6 bases, and 10 bases lay between the germline ends. CDR3 length: 12 residues. Germline V CDR1 and CDR2: MGHRA, YSYEKL.

This chain joins TRBV7-2 and TRBJ2-1, with D hard to call. From germline, CDR1 is SGHTA and CDR2 FQGNSA. The CDR3 loop spans 17 amino acids. Trimming shortened V by 2 bases and J by 0 bases, and 14 bases separated the two germline ends. CDR3 amino acids: CASSLQATFSSYNEQFF. The CDR3, as DNA: TGTGCCAGCAGCTTACAGGCTACGTTTAGCTCCTACAATGAGCAGTTCTTC.

This chain connects TRBV28 to TRBJ1-6, with D possibly TRBD1 on 6 matching bases. The CDR3 covers 16 residues. Trimming shortened V by 7 bases and J by 5 bases, and 18 bases separated the two germline ends. Germline V gene sequence: CDR1 MDHEN, CDR2 SYDVKM. CDR3 residues: CASKAHEGVDNSPLHF. The CDR3 DNA follows: TGTGCCAGCAAAGCCCATGAGGGGGTGGATAATTCACCCCTCCACTTT. Looking up the rest from reference TRBV28 and TRBJ1-6 gives the full variable domain: DVKVTQSSRYLVKRTGEKVFLECVQDMDHENMFWYRQDPGLGLRLIYFSYDVKMKEKGDIPEGYSVSREKKERFSLILESASTNQTSMYLCASKAHEGVDNSPLHFGNGTRLTVT.

This clonotype has a handful of counts. The CDR3, as DNA: TGTGCCAGCTCACCAGGCGCAGATACGCAGTATTTT. Translating it yields CASSPGADTQYF. The rearrangement links TRBV18 to TRBJ2-3; D uncertain. This CDR3 has 12 amino acids. The V end lost 2 bases, the J end lost 4 bases, and 4 bases lay between the germline ends. Looked up from germline, CDR1 is KGHSH and CDR2 is LQKENI.

The V call is TRBV28, the J call TRBJ2-3; the D gene is possibly TRBD2 (6 bases). The CDR3 loop spans 13 amino acids. V lost 6 bases and J lost 13, with 20 bases in between. Germline V CDR1 and CDR2: MDHEN, SYDVKM. Here the CDR3 DNA reads TGTGCCAGCAGCCCCCGGCGGGACCTCACCAAGTATTTT. Its protein product is CASSPRRDLTKYF. Supplemented by reference TRBV28 and TRBJ2-3, the full variable domain reads DVKVTQSSRYLVKRTGEKVFLECVQDMDHENMFWYRQDPGLGLRLIYFSYDVKMKEKGDIPEGYSVSREKKERFSLILESASTNQTSMYLCASSPRRDLTKYFGPGTRLTVL.

The CDR3 reads CASSEAWESGGEAFF. CDR3 nucleotide sequence: TGTGCCAGCAGTGAAGCTTGGGAGTCTGGGGGTGAAGCTTTCTTT. This chain links TRBV6-1 with TRBJ1-1, with a possible D match to TRBD1 (5 bases). The CDR3 length is 15 residues. CDR1 is MNHNS and CDR2 is SASEGT in the germline V gene. Trimming left V 0 bases short and J 7 bases short, with 15 bases between.

This clonotype was detected a few times. The V call is TRBV20-1, the J call TRBJ1-5; D remains unclear. The V and J ends lost 0 bases and 2 bases respectively, with 14 bases between them. Per germline, CDR1 DFQATT and CDR2 SNEGSKA (reference sequence). This CDR3 spans 16 amino acids. The CDR3 here is CSARDVRMGGNQPQHF. The CDR3 DNA sequence: TGCAGTGCTAGAGATGTCCGGATGGGAGGCAATCAGCCCCAGCATTTT.

The CDR3 sequence: CSAFSGETEAFF. In nucleotides, the CDR3 is TGCAGTGCTTTCTCGGGCGAGACTGAAGCTTTCTTT. V gene TRBV20-1 combines with J gene TRBJ1-1; D not resolved. Looked up from germline, CDR1 is DFQATT and CDR2 is SNEGSKA (reference sequence). This CDR3 has 12 residues. The V end lost 5 bases, the J end lost 5 bases, and 12 bases lay between the germline ends.